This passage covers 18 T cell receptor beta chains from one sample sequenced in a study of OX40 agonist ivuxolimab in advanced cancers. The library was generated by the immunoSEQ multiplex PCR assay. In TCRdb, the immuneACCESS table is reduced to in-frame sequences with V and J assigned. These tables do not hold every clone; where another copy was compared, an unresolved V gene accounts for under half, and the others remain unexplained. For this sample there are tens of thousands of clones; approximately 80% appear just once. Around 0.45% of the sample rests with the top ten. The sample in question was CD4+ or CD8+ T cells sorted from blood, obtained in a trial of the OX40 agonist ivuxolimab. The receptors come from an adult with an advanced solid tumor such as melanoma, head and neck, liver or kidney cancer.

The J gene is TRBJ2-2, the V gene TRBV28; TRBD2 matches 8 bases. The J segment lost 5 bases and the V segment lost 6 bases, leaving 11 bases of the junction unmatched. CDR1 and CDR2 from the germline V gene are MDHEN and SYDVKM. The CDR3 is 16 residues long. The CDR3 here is CASSLRGSGATGELFF. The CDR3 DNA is TGTGCCAGCAGCCTTCGGGGTAGCGGGGCTACCGGGGAGCTGTTTTTT.

CDR3 coding DNA: TGTGCCACCAGCAGAGACCCCACGAAGAGCTCCTACGAGCAGTACGTC. Translation gives CATSRDPTKSSYEQYV. This rearrangement joins TRBV15 to TRBJ2-7; unclear D gene. V was clipped by 0 bases and J by 0 bases, with 12 bases between them. Germline V gives CDR1 LNHNV, CDR2 YYDKDF (reference sequence). The CDR3 loop spans 16 amino acids.

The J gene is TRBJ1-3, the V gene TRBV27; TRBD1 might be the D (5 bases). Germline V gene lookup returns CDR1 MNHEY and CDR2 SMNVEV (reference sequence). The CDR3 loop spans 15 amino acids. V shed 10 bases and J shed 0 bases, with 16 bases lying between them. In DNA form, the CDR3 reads TGTGCCACCAAACCGGGGCTCAGCTCTGGAAACACCATATATTTT. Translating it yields CATKPGLSSGNTIYF.

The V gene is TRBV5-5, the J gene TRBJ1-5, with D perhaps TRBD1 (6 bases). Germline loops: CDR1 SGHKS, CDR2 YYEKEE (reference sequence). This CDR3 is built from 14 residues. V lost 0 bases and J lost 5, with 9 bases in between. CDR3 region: CASSLEGGYQPQHF. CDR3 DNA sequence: TGTGCCAGCAGCTTGGAGGGGGGCTATCAGCCCCAGCATTTT.

For the CDR3, the DNA is TGTGCCAGCAGCCCGCCGCCAGGGGGCGTTGGGATTACCTACGAGCAGTACTTC. Protein sequence: CASSPPPGGVGITYEQYF. The rearrangement uses TRBV5-6 and TRBJ2-7; 8 bases match TRBD1. The ends lost 4 bases at V and 2 bases at J; junction bases unmatched: 17. The CDR3 runs to 18 residues. Germline loops: CDR1 SGHDT, CDR2 YYEEEE.

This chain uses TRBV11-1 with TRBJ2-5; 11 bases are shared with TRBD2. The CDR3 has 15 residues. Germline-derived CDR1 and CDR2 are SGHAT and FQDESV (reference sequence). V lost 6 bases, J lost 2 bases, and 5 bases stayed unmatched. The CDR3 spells CASRYTSGRQETQYF. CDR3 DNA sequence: TGTGCCAGCAGATATACTAGCGGGAGACAAGAGACCCAGTACTTC.

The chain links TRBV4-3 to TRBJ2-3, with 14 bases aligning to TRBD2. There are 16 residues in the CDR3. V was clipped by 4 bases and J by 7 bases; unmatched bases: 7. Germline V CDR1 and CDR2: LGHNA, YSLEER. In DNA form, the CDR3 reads TGCGCCAGCAGCCGCCAGGGACTAGCGGGAGATTATACGCAGTATTTT. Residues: CASSRQGLAGDYTQYF.

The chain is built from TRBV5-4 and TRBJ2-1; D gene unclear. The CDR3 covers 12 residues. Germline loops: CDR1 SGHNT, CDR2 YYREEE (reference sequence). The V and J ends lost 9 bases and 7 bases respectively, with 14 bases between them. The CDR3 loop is CATASRLNEQFF. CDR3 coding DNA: TGTGCCACCGCAAGCCGCCTTAATGAGCAGTTCTTC. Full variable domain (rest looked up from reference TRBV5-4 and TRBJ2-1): ETGVTQSPTHLIKTRGQQVTLRCSSQSGHNTVSWYQQALGQGPQFIFQYYREEENGRGNFPPRFSGLQFPNYSSELNVNALELDDSALYLCATASRLNEQFFGPGTRLTVL.

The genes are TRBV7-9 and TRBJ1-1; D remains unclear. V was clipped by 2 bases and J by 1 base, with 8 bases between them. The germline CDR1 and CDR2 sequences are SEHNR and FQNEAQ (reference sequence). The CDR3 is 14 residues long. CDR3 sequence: CASSLRAENTEAFF. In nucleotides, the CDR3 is TGTGCCAGCAGCTTACGGGCCGAGAACACTGAAGCTTTCTTT.

The CDR3 here is CASSYKRGIHTEAFF. The CDR3 bases are TGTGCCAGCAGTTACAAGAGGGGGATCCACACTGAAGCTTTCTTT. V is TRBV28 and J is TRBJ1-1; D may be TRBD1 (6 bases). CDR3 size: 15 residues. V gave up 4 bases and J gave up 3 bases, with 15 bases separating them. The germline gives CDR1 MDHEN, CDR2 SYDVKM.

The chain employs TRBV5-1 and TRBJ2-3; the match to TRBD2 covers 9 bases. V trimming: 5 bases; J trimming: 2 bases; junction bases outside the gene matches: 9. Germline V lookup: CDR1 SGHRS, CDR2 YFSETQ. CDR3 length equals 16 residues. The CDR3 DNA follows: TGCGCCAGCAGTAAGAGACTAGCGGAGTCCACAGATACGCAGTATTTT. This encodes CASSKRLAESTDTQYF.

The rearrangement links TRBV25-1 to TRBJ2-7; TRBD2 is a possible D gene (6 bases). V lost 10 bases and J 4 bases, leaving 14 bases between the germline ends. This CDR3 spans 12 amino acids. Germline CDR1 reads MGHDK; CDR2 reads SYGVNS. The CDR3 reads CATPGRGYEQYV. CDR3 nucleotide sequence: TGTGCCACCCCAGGGCGGGGTTACGAGCAGTACGTC.

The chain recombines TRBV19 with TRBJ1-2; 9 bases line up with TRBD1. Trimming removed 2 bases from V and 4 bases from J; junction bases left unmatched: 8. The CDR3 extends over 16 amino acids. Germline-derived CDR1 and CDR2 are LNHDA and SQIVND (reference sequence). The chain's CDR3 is CASSIPRTGEVYGYTF. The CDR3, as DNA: TGTGCCAGTAGTATACCCAGGACAGGGGAGGTCTATGGCTACACCTTC.

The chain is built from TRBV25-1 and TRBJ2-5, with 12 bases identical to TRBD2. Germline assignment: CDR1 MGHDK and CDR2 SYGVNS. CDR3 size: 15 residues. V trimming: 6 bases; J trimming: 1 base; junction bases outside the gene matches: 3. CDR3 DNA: TGTGCCAGCAGCGGACTAGCGGGGAGCCAAGAGACCCAGTACTTC. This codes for CASSGLAGSQETQYF.

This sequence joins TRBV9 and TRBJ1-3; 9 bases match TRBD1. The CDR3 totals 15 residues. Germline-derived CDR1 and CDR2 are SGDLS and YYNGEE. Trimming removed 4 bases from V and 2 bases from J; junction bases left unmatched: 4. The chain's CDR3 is CASSFGQGPGNTIYF. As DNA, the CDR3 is TGTGCCAGCAGCTTTGGACAGGGGCCTGGAAACACCATATATTTT.

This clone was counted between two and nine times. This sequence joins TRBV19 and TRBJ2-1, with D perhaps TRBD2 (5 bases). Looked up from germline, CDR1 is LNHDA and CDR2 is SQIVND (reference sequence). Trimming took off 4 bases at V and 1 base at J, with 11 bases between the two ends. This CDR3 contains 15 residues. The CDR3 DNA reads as TGTGCCAGTAGTAGGTCTAGCATTTCCTACAATGAGCAGTTCTTC. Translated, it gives CASSRSSISYNEQFF.

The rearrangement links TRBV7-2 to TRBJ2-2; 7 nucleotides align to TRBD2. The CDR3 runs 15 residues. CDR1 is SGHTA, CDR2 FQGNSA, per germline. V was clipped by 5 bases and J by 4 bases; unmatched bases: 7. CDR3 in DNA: TGTGCCAGCAGCCGCGGGGGAGCCACCACCGGGGAGCTGTTTTTT. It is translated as CASSRGGATTGELFF.

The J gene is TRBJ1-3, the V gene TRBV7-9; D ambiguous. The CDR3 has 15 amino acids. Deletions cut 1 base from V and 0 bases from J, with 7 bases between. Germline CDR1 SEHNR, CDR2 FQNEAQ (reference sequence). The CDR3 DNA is TGTGCCAGCAGCTTAGGATCCCGCTCTGGAAACACCATATATTTT. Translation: CASSLGSRSGNTIYF.